This T cell receptor beta chain was sequenced in a study of T cell responses to AZD1222 COVID-19 vaccine. Per the germline V gene, CDR1 is LGHNT and CDR2 is FRNRAP. The V and J ends lost 7 bases and 0 bases respectively, with 13 bases between them. The CDR3 sequence is 14 residues long. Data came from immunoSEQ multiplex PCR; TCRdb stores just in-frame clones and leaves some out. Among roughly 30,000 clones listed, just under 80% were seen once. The table lists this clone with a few counts. The rearrangement uses TRBV12-5 and TRBJ2-7; no reliable D call. This specimen consisted of peripheral blood, obtained on day 0 of AZD1222 vaccination. This clonotype originated in an adult in good health. DNA for the CDR3: TGTGCTAGTGACCCCCACCGGAGCTCCTACGAGCAGTACTTC. This encodes CASDPHRSSYEQYF.